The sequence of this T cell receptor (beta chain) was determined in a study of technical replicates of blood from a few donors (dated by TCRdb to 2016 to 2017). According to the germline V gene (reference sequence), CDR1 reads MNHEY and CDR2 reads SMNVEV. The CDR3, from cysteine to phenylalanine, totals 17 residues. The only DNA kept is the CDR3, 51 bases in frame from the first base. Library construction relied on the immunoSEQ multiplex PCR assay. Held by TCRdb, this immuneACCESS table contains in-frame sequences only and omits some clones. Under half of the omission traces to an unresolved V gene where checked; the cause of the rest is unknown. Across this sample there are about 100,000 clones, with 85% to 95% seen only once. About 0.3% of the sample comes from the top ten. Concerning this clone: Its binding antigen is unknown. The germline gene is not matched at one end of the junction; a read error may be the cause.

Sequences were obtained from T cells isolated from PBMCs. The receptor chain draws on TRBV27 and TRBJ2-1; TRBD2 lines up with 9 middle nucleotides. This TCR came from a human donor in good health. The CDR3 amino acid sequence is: CASSLVEGLAFYHEQFF. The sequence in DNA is TGTGCCAGCAGTTTAGTAGAGGGACTAGCCTTCTACCATGAGCAGTTCTTC.